This TCR beta chain was identified during a study of T cells after yellow fever vaccination. The overall study: Some fractions had low cell numbers, and these were prepared with SMART-Seq v4 Ultra Low Input.

Generation of TCR cDNA used 5'RACE template switching (which added a universal primer site and UMIs). One entry per CDR3 protein results from TCRdb running MiXCR on the 5' RACE reads. The sample holds 350,000 to 550,000 distinct CDR3 sequences, roughly 20% seen once. This CDR3 spans 12 amino acids. Trimming removed 8 bases at V and 5 bases at J, with 10 bases between. This chain connects TRBV12-3 or TRBV12-4 to TRBJ1-5, with a possible D match to TRBD1 (6 bases). The sequence was obtained from a man aged 18 to 29 who received the YFV17D yellow fever vaccine. The sample consisted of PBMCs, taken before the yellow fever booster vaccination. The CDR3 nucleotides read TGTGCCAGCTCAGGGGTGGATCAGCCCCAGCATTTT. Protein sequence: CASSGVDQPQHF.